This TCR beta chain came from a study of blood T cell repertoires in COVID-19. About the study: COVID-19 samples from acute and convalescent phases originated in the United States, Italy and Spain. Sources were T cells, B-cell-depleted T cells, or PBMCs; the material itself was cDNA or gDNA.

Per the authors' pipeline: Estimation of nucleated cell counts relied on the amplification of reference gene primers. Profiled with immunoSEQ multiplex PCR; TCRdb holds only in-frame clones, not every one. V and J calls and clone size are copied from that table; D and trimming were computed from the DNA. The sample shows 150,000 to 200,000 clones, 87% of them seen only once. Germline CDR1 and CDR2: SNHLY and FYNNEI. This CDR3 is 14 amino acids long. Trimming removed 4 bases at V and 7 bases at J, with 17 bases between. The sequence was collected from a man in his 60s with active or convalescent COVID-19. Sequencing was done on a sample of peripheral blood. This chain links TRBV2 with TRBJ2-7; D not certain. The CDR3 protein is CASSAPAPLREQYF. CDR3 nucleotide sequence: TGTGCCAGCAGTGCACCGGCACCCCTGAGGGAGCAGTACTTC.